Each of the 18 T cell receptor beta chains below was sequenced from the same sample in a study of blood T cell repertoires in COVID-19. The protocol was immunoSEQ multiplex PCR, while the TCRdb copy is restricted to in-frame clones and leaves out a portion. The table lists a few hundred thousand clones, 65% to 90% of them singletons. What was sequenced was PBMCs or T cells enriched from blood (not recorded which). The receptors were sampled from a woman between 35 and 50 years old with acute COVID-19.

The rearrangement joins TRBV24-1 to TRBJ2-3, with TRBD1 identical over 9 bases. This CDR3 contains 16 residues. Germline lookup yields CDR1 KGHDR and CDR2 SFDVKD. V gave up 3 bases and J gave up 3 bases; unmatched junction bases: 6. The CDR3, as DNA: TGTGCCACCAGTGATCCCAGACAGGGGGTGACAGATACGCAGTATTTT. This gives the protein CATSDPRQGVTDTQYF.

The V and J genes are TRBV3-1 (or the pseudogene TRBV3-2) and TRBJ1-2; 8 bases map to TRBD1. CDR3 length: 17 amino acids. Germline trimming cut 1 base from V and 4 bases from J; bases unmatched to any gene: 11. Germline CDR1 is LGHDT and CDR2 is YNNKEL (reference sequence). Here the CDR3 DNA reads TGTGCCAGCAGCCAAGGAGTGGGACAGGCGAACTTCTATGGCTACACCTTC. The encoded protein is CASSQGVGQANFYGYTF.

This rearrangement joins TRBV11-3 to TRBJ2-7, with a possible D match to TRBD1 (6 bases). The CDR3 covers 16 residues. V lost 5 bases and J lost 0, with 17 bases in between. Germline V gene sequence: CDR1 SGHNT, CDR2 YENEEA. Here the CDR3 reads CASSLPRQALSYEQYF. CDR3 sequence (DNA): TGTGCCAGCAGCCTCCCGAGACAGGCTCTCTCCTACGAGCAGTACTTC.

V is TRBV15 and J is TRBJ2-5, with a possible D match to TRBD1 (5 bases). Trimming cost V 1 base and J 4 bases, with 10 bases left between them. The CDR3 is 14 amino acids. Looked up from germline, CDR1 is LNHNV and CDR2 is YYDKDF (reference sequence). The CDR3 spells CATSRGGISETQYF. Written as DNA, the CDR3 is TGTGCCACCAGCAGAGGGGGCATTTCAGAGACCCAGTACTTC.

The chain has TRBV14 and TRBJ2-5; possibly TRBD2 for D (6 bases). The CDR3 has 14 residues. The germline CDR1 and CDR2 sequences are SGHDN and FVKESK. With 2 bases removed from V and 9 bases from J, the gap between germline ends came to 16 bases. The CDR3 loop is CASSQTRLGLSQYF. The CDR3 region has the DNA TGTGCCAGCAGCCAAACGAGACTAGGGCTCTCCCAGTACTTC. Full variable domain (outside the CDR3, taken from reference TRBV14 and TRBJ2-5): EAGVTQFPSHSVIEKGQTVTLRCDPISGHDNLYWYRRVMGKEIKFLLHFVKESKQDESGMPNNRFLAERTGGTYSTLKVQPAELEDSGVYFCASSQTRLGLSQYFGPGTRLLVL.

This chain connects TRBV10-3 to TRBJ2-3, with TRBD1 identical over 10 bases. This CDR3 has 16 amino acids. The V segment lost 4 bases and the J segment 2 bases; nucleotides outside the gene matches: 6. From germline, CDR1 is ENHRY and CDR2 SYGVKD. The CDR3 bases are TGTGCCATCAGTGGTACCGGGACAGGGGCCACAGATACGCAGTATTTT. Its translation is CAISGTGTGATDTQYF.

The V gene is TRBV5-1, the J gene TRBJ1-3, with D hard to call. CDR3 length equals 18 residues. Germline values: CDR1 SGHRS, CDR2 YFSETQ. Trimming stripped 4 bases from V and 0 bases from J, with 20 bases between. CDR3 in amino acids: CASSNSGLDRSSGNTIYF. DNA of the CDR3: TGCGCCAGCAGCAATTCGGGGTTGGACCGCAGCTCTGGAAACACCATATATTTT. The complete variable domain, with remaining parts taken from reference TRBV5-1 and TRBJ1-3, reads KAGVTQTPRYLIKTRGQQVTLSCSPISGHRSVSWYQQTPGQGLQFLFEYFSETQRNKGNFPGRFSGRQFSNSRSEMNVSTLELGDSALYLCASSNSGLDRSSGNTIYFGEGSWLTVV.

This rearrangement joins TRBV14 to TRBJ1-1; D ambiguous. The germline gives CDR1 SGHDN, CDR2 FVKESK. This CDR3 has 15 residues. Between the trimmed V and J ends, which lost 0 bases and 3 bases, there was a span of 11 bases. CDR3 loop: CASSQEGPRHTEAFF. The CDR3 DNA reads as TGTGCCAGCAGCCAAGAGGGTCCCAGGCACACTGAAGCTTTCTTT.

This chain joins TRBV5-6 and TRBJ2-7; D possibly corresponds to TRBD1 (6 bases). The CDR3 is made up of 12 amino acids. V lost 4 bases and J lost 6, with 11 bases in between. CDR1 is SGHDT and CDR2 is YYEEEE in the germline V gene. Written as DNA, the CDR3 is TGTGCCAGCAGCGCACAACAGGGCGAGCAGTACTTC. Residues: CASSAQQGEQYF.

Here the CDR3 reads CATSRGGNDNEQFF. As DNA, the CDR3 is TGTGCCACCAGCAGGGGGGGGAATGACAATGAGCAGTTCTTC. The genes are TRBV15 and TRBJ2-1; TRBD2 matches at 7 bases. CDR3 length equals 14 residues. J lost 5 bases, V lost 3 bases, and 4 bases had no gene match. CDR1 and CDR2 from the germline V gene are LNHNV and YYDKDF (reference sequence).

The chain has TRBV4-1 and TRBJ1-2; D uncertain. Germline V lookup: CDR1 MGHRA, CDR2 YSYEKL. V lost 4 bases and J 14 bases, leaving 8 bases between the germline ends. The CDR3 has 9 amino acids. The DNA of the CDR3 is TGCGCCAGCAGCCCCCCTTTGACCTTC. This sequence encodes CASSPPLTF.

This chain joins TRBV28 and TRBJ1-4; 7 positions agree with TRBD1. V dropped 5 bases and J dropped 8; count of bases not matched to a gene: 8. CDR3 size: 14 residues. Germline CDR1 is MDHEN and CDR2 is SYDVKM. In DNA, the CDR3 is TGTGCCAGCAGTCTAGACAGGGTGGACGAAAAACTGTTTTTT. Its translation: CASSLDRVDEKLFF.

The V call is TRBV18, the J call TRBJ1-6, with D possibly being TRBD1 (5 bases). From germline, CDR1 is KGHSH and CDR2 LQKENI. This CDR3 comprises 18 residues. V was trimmed by 3 bases and J by 0 bases, leaving 15 bases between them. The CDR3, as DNA: TGTGCCAGCTCACCGAATACCGTGGGGGGCTCCTATAATTCACCCCTCCACTTT. It translates to CASSPNTVGGSYNSPLHF.

The genes are TRBV27 and TRBJ2-1, with D possibly TRBD1 on 5 matching bases. This CDR3 region has 12 residues. With 6 bases removed from V and 4 bases from J, the gap between germline ends came to 7 bases. Germline V gene data show CDR1 as MNHEY and CDR2 as SMNVEV (reference sequence). The CDR3 reads CASRQAYNEQFF. CDR3 DNA: TGTGCCAGCAGACAGGCTTACAATGAGCAGTTCTTC.

The chain carries TRBV7-2 and TRBJ2-3; 7 positions match TRBD2. V was clipped by 3 bases and J by 0 bases; unmatched bases: 6. The CDR3 sequence is 16 residues long. Germline V gene sequence: CDR1 SGHTA, CDR2 FQGNSA. CDR3 DNA sequence: TGTGCCAGCAGCTTCTTGGGGGGGTCTAGCACAGATACGCAGTATTTT. Its translation is CASSFLGGSSTDTQYF.

V usage is TRBV4-1 and J usage is TRBJ2-7, with TRBD1 matching 8 bases. The CDR3 runs 15 residues. Germline loops: CDR1 MGHRA, CDR2 YSYEKL. Losses at the gene ends were 2 bases for V and 5 bases for J; bases not matched to a gene: 8. CDR3 sequence reads: CASSQPDREDNEQYF. The DNA of the CDR3 is TGCGCCAGCAGCCAACCGGACAGGGAGGACAACGAGCAGTACTTC.

This chain connects TRBV27 to TRBJ2-7; 10 nucleotides line up with TRBD2. V gave up 3 bases and J gave up 3 bases; unmatched junction bases: 5. This CDR3 has 15 amino acids. Looked up from germline, CDR1 is MNHEY and CDR2 is SMNVEV (reference sequence). The CDR3 DNA reads as TGTGCCAGCAGTTTCCTAGCGGGAGAAGGCTACGAGCAGTACTTC. Translating it yields CASSFLAGEGYEQYF.

A few counts support this clone. The rearrangement joins TRBV14 to TRBJ2-4, with TRBD1 matching over 8 bases. The CDR3 contains 18 residues. The V gene end was trimmed by 3 bases and the J gene end by 0 bases; junction bases not matched to a gene: 10. Per the germline V gene, CDR1 is SGHDN and CDR2 is FVKESK. The CDR3 spells CASSQARTGPKAKNIQYF. The CDR3 nucleotides read TGTGCCAGCAGCCAGGCGAGGACAGGGCCTAAAGCCAAAAACATTCAGTACTTC.